The 7 T cell receptor beta chains presented below share a single source sample, sequenced in a study of beta chain features in type 1 diabetes. Overall study results and limits: Type 1 diabetes patients had TCRB CDR3s that were shorter (moderately but significantly so) in all four CD4+ subsets.

No antigen has been assigned to these receptors. Sequenced material consisted of expressed TCRB transcripts (all of the isolated RNA was reverse transcribed). This table comes from immunoSEQ multiplex PCR, and its TCRdb copy is limited to in-frame clones, with some not included. Here the sample spans roughly 220,000 clones, around 15% being singletons. Sequences were obtained from naive CD4+ T cells from blood. Receptors were obtained from a man aged 30 to 45 with type 1 diabetes.

The chain joins TRBV7-6 to TRBJ2-7; D might be TRBD1 or TRBD2, each matching 5 bases. The CDR3 extends over 14 amino acids. CDR1 SGHVS and CDR2 FNYEAQ come from the germline V gene. Between the trimmed V and J ends, which lost 5 bases and 3 bases, there was a span of 14 bases. The CDR3 nucleotides read TGTGCCAGCAGCCCGGGACCTCTCAGCTACGAGCAGTACTTC. This encodes CASSPGPLSYEQYF. Complete variable domain (other parts from reference TRBV7-6 and TRBJ2-7): GAGVSQSPRYKVTKRGQDVALRCDPISGHVSLYWYRQALGQGPEFLTYFNYEAQQDKSGLPNDRFSAERPEGSISTLTIQRTEQRDSAMYRCASSPGPLSYEQYFGPGTRLTVT.

The rearrangement uses TRBV9 and TRBJ2-7; tentative D call: TRBD2 (5 bases). V gave up 4 bases and J gave up 0 bases, with 11 bases separating them. The V gene's germline CDR1 is SGDLS and CDR2 YYNGEE. The CDR3 extends over 14 amino acids. The CDR3 sequence: CASSKVGSSYEQYF. Here the CDR3 DNA reads TGTGCCAGCAGCAAAGTTGGGAGCTCCTACGAGCAGTACTTC. Using reference TRBV9 and TRBJ2-7 for the parts outside the CDR3, the full variable domain is DSGVTQTPKHLITATGQRVTLRCSPRSGDLSVYWYQQSLDQGLQFLIQYYNGEERAKGNILERFSAQQFPDLHSELNLSSLELGDSALYFCASSKVGSSYEQYFGPGTRLTVT.

V is TRBV15 and J is TRBJ2-7; weak D call: TRBD2 (5 bases). Germline V lookup: CDR1 LNHNV, CDR2 YYDKDF (reference sequence). The CDR3 sequence is 17 residues long. Trimming took off 0 bases at V and 2 bases at J, with 17 bases between the two ends. The chain's CDR3 is CATSRDRSGTVTYEQYF. The CDR3 region has the DNA TGTGCCACCAGCAGAGATCGGTCGGGAACAGTGACCTACGAGCAGTACTTC.

In its sample, this clone was seen a few times. The chain carries TRBV9 and TRBJ2-1, with D possibly TRBD1 on 5 matching bases. This CDR3 region has 14 residues. Germline loops: CDR1 SGDLS, CDR2 YYNGEE. Trimming removed 1 base from V and 9 bases from J, with 14 bases in between. For the CDR3, the DNA is TGTGCCAGCAGCGTACTATCCGCCCAGGGTGAGCAGTTCTTC. Its protein is CASSVLSAQGEQFF. The full variable domain, in which reference TRBV9 and TRBJ2-1 provide the parts outside the CDR3, is DSGVTQTPKHLITATGQRVTLRCSPRSGDLSVYWYQQSLDQGLQFLIQYYNGEERAKGNILERFSAQQFPDLHSELNLSSLELGDSALYFCASSVLSAQGEQFFGPGTRLTVL.

The rearrangement uses TRBV4-2 and TRBJ2-6; D gene uncertain. V lost 2 bases, J lost 4 bases, and 6 bases lay in between. The CDR3 runs to 14 residues. Germline V gene sequence: CDR1 LGHNA, CDR2 YNFKEQ. CDR3 in amino acids: CASSQPFGANVLTF. The CDR3 DNA reads TGTGCCAGCAGCCAACCATTCGGGGCCAACGTCCTGACTTTC.

This clone was picked up a small number of times. This chain connects TRBV6-1 to TRBJ2-2; D is perhaps TRBD2 (6 bases). The V gene lost 4 bases and the J gene lost 1 base, with 10 bases spanning the gap. CDR3 length: 15 residues. Germline CDR1 MNHNS, CDR2 SASEGT. The DNA of the CDR3 is TGTGCCAGCAGTGTAATAGCGGAGAACACCGGGGAGCTGTTTTTT. This sequence encodes CASSVIAENTGELFF.

The chain has TRBV28 and TRBJ2-5; TRBD1 matches 7 bases. CDR3 length equals 14 residues. Germline values: CDR1 MDHEN, CDR2 SYDVKM. Trimming at V came to 5 bases and at J to 2 bases, leaving 5 bases not matched to a gene. The CDR3 DNA reads TGTGCCAGCAGTGAGACAGGGCGTCAAGAGACCCAGTACTTC. It encodes CASSETGRQETQYF.